This TCR beta chain was documented in a study of cytomegalovirus exposure and HLA in healthy donors. Primers for the PCR totalled 60 Vbeta and 13 Jbeta. Sequencing was performed with immunoSEQ multiplex PCR; in TCRdb, only in-frame clones are kept and a portion is missing. This sample carries roughly 140,000 clones, around four fifths of them seen once, and the ten largest clones take 2.5%. There are 12 residues in the CDR3. CDR1 MGHRA and CDR2 YSYEKL come from the germline V gene. V was pared by 5 bases and J by 4 bases, with 9 bases between. The sample was PBMCs. J is TRBJ2-7 and V is TRBV4-1; D is unclear. This receptor was obtained from a boy between 2 and 10 years old in good health and CMV-seronegative. CDR3 loop: CASSTGYYEQYF. CDR3 nucleotide sequence: TGCGCCAGCAGCACGGGTTATTACGAGCAGTACTTC.